The 8 T cell receptor beta chains given below trace back to one sample, sequenced in a study of OX40 agonist ivuxolimab in advanced cancers. Receptors were amplified or captured by the immunoSEQ multiplex PCR assay. TCRdb took this table from immuneACCESS and kept in-frame rearrangements with V and J called. Such tables lack part of the clones; where checked against another copy, unresolved V genes explain under half of the gap, and the rest is unexplained. This sample holds 92,000 or so clones; 84% were observed only once. The top ten hold approximately 5.5% of the sample. This material consisted of CD4+ or CD8+ T cells sorted from blood, taken in a trial of the OX40 agonist ivuxolimab. The source of these receptors is an adult with an advanced solid tumor such as melanoma, head and neck, liver or kidney cancer.

Note on this clone: At one boundary the junction diverges from the germline segment, which might be a read error. Other DNA sequences from this sample encode an identical CDR3 as well. DNA of the CDR3: TGCGCCAGCATCCCTCCTGGGGGGGCGGGTACTGAAGCTTTCTTT. Translating gives CASIPPGGAGTEAFF. This chain links TRBV5-6 with TRBJ1-1; the D gene is possibly TRBD1 (6 bases). Germline CDR1 and CDR2: SGHDT and YYEEEE. This CDR3 has 15 residues.

The V call is TRBV5-1, the J call TRBJ1-5; D gene unclear. V gave up 2 bases and J gave up 2 bases, with 11 bases separating them. CDR3 length equals 15 residues. CDR1 and CDR2 (germline): SGHRS, YFSETQ. The CDR3 DNA reads as TGCGCCAGCAGCTTTGAGGGCACCGGCAATCAGCCCCAGCATTTT. It yields the protein CASSFEGTGNQPQHF.

This clone appeared a single time. The genes are TRBV27 and TRBJ2-7; the D call may be TRBD1 or TRBD2 (5 bases each). The CDR3 is made up of 15 amino acids. Trimming removed 2 bases at V and 3 bases at J, with 14 bases between. Germline V lookup: CDR1 MNHEY, CDR2 SMNVEV (reference sequence). The CDR3 nucleotides read TGTGCCAGCAGTTTAATGGGGCTACTAGACTACGAGCAGTACTTC. It codes for CASSLMGLLDYEQYF.

This clone has at least ten counts. The chain has TRBV2 and TRBJ2-3, with 14 bases fitting TRBD2. The trim removed 3 bases at V and 0 bases at J, leaving 8 bases unmatched. From germline, CDR1 is SNHLY and CDR2 FYNNEI. There are 19 residues in the CDR3. The CDR3 sequence is CASSETSGRAFSSTDTQYF. The CDR3 DNA reads as TGTGCCAGCAGTGAGACTAGCGGGAGGGCCTTTTCTAGCACAGATACGCAGTATTTT.

The rearrangement uses TRBV10-2 and TRBJ2-3; tentative D call: TRBD1 (6 bases). The V gene's germline CDR1 is WSHSY and CDR2 SAAADI. Trimming stripped 10 bases from V and 6 bases from J, with 14 bases between. This CDR3 spans 12 amino acids. The CDR3 loop is CATQTGGDTQYF. CDR3 bases: TGCGCCACCCAGACAGGTGGCGATACGCAGTATTTT.

The CDR3, as DNA: TGTGCCAGCAGCTTAGCGGGGACGGGTCAGCCCCAGCATTTT. Protein product: CASSLAGTGQPQHF. The chain recombines TRBV7-6 with TRBJ1-5, with D maybe TRBD1 (5 bases). CDR3 length: 14 residues. The germline gives CDR1 SGHVS, CDR2 FNYEAQ. V lost 0 bases to trimming and J lost 6 bases, with 9 bases between them.

This chain joins TRBV5-1 and TRBJ1-1, with D perhaps matching TRBD1 (5 bases). Germline CDR1 reads SGHRS; CDR2 reads YFSETQ. The ends were cut back, 3 bases at V and 4 bases at J, with 19 bases in the middle. There are 16 residues in the CDR3. The CDR3 region has the DNA TGCGCCAGCAGCTCACCGAGCCCCCAGGGCGGCACTGAAGCTTTCTTT. Residues: CASSSPSPQGGTEAFF.

The chain has TRBV21-1 and TRBJ1-3. TRBV21-1 is a pseudogene. This CDR3 comprises 19 residues. The CDR3 region has the DNA TGTGCCAGCAGCAGCCCGGGGACGGATGGCCCAGCGCCTGGAAACACCATATATTTT. This translates into CASSSPGTDGPAPGNTIYF.